These 21 T cell receptor beta chains were sequenced from one sample in a study of T-cell reconstitution after alpha-beta-depleted transplantation in children. Preparation of the TCRbeta library was carried out with unique molecular identifiers. From the PCR reads, TCRdb called clonotypes with MiXCR, one entry per CDR3 protein. The table includes under 50,000 distinct CDR3 sequences, 40% to 65% detected once. The sequenced sample was peripheral blood, obtained before TCRalphabeta/CD19-depleted stem cell transplant. The receptors derive from a boy under two years old with SCID, due to receive a stem cell transplant.

This chain uses TRBV5-1 with TRBJ2-2; TRBD1 agrees at 8 bases. Germline CDR1 reads SGHRS; CDR2 reads YFSETQ. This CDR3 has 16 amino acids. With 3 bases clipped from V and 4 bases from J, the junction kept 8 bases outside the gene matches. The CDR3 bases are TGCGCCAGCAGCTCGGATCAGGGGGCTGGCACCGGGGAGCTGTTTTTT. Translation gives CASSSDQGAGTGELFF. Using reference TRBV5-1 and TRBJ2-2 for the parts outside the CDR3, the full variable domain is KAGVTQTPRYLIKTRGQQVTLSCSPISGHRSVSWYQQTPGQGLQFLFEYFSETQRNKGNFPGRFSGRQFSNSRSEMNVSTLELGDSALYLCASSSDQGAGTGELFFGEGSRLTVL.

The chain links TRBV7-2 to TRBJ2-5; no reliable D call. The germline gives CDR1 SGHTA, CDR2 FQGNSA. The germline V and J ends were trimmed by 2 bases and 4 bases, with 11 bases remaining between them. The CDR3 runs to 14 residues. CDR3 sequence reads: CASSLRVAPETQYF. The CDR3 nucleotides read TGTGCCAGCAGCTTAAGAGTAGCCCCAGAGACCCAGTACTTC.

The sample holds a few counts of this clonotype. The gene calls are TRBV5-1 and TRBJ1-1, with TRBD1 as a possible D gene (6 bases). CDR1 is SGHRS and CDR2 is YFSETQ in the germline V gene. Trimming left V 3 bases short and J 4 bases short, with 22 bases between. The CDR3 loop spans 17 amino acids. The CDR3 bases are TGCGCCAGCAGCTGGGGAGTTACTCCGGGACAAACCACTGAAGCTTTCTTT. Translating gives CASSWGVTPGQTTEAFF.

This clonotype is categorized as medium-sized. This chain connects TRBV4-2 to TRBJ2-6, with TRBD1 matching over 7 bases. Germline CDR1 is LGHNA and CDR2 is YNFKEQ. The CDR3 covers 16 residues. Trimming at V came to 4 bases and at J to 0 bases, leaving 3 bases not matched to a gene. In DNA form, the CDR3 reads TGTGCCAGCAGCCGGGACAGCCTCTCTGGGGCCAACGTCCTGACTTTC. Amino acids: CASSRDSLSGANVLTF.

This chain connects TRBV28 to TRBJ1-2; D is uncertain. Trimming removed 8 bases at V and 0 bases at J, with 10 bases between. The CDR3 runs to 13 residues. Per germline, CDR1 MDHEN and CDR2 SYDVKM. In nucleotides, the CDR3 is TGTGCCAGCGAACGGCCTCCTAACTATGGCTACACCTTC. It encodes CASERPPNYGYTF.

This clonotype was seen a few times. This chain connects TRBV6-5 to TRBJ2-3, with unresolved D. V was shortened by 4 bases and J by 6 bases, with 5 bases between the two germline ends. The CDR3 length is 11 residues. Germline V CDR1 and CDR2: MNHEY, SVGAGI. The CDR3 reads CASSSWDTQYF. As DNA, the CDR3 is TGTGCCAGCAGTTCGTGGGATACGCAGTATTTT.

This clonotype was observed a few times. J is TRBJ1-2 and V is TRBV5-1; D is possibly TRBD1 (5 bases). V was clipped by 7 bases and J by 5 bases, with 18 bases between them. There are 14 residues in the CDR3. Germline CDR1 reads SGHRS; CDR2 reads YFSETQ. This CDR3 is CASQSDRDGYGYTF. CDR3 sequence (DNA): TGCGCCAGCCAGAGTGACCGGGACGGGTATGGCTACACCTTC.

This clonotype was recorded at least ten times. V gene TRBV5-6 combines with J gene TRBJ1-2, with 8 bases lining up with TRBD1. Looked up from germline, CDR1 is SGHDT and CDR2 is YYEEEE. The CDR3 runs 14 residues. V lost 4 bases, J lost 4 bases, and 6 bases stayed unmatched. CDR3 sequence (DNA): TGTGCCAGCAGCGCGGGACAGGTGATCTATGGCTACACCTTC. Amino acid sequence: CASSAGQVIYGYTF.

V usage is TRBV2 and J usage is TRBJ2-1, with 11 bases identical to TRBD2. This CDR3 comprises 19 residues. Germline CDR1 SNHLY, CDR2 FYNNEI. The V and J ends lost 1 base and 3 bases, in that order; junction bases with no gene match: 11. The CDR3, as DNA: TGTGCCAGCAGTGAAGGGGGTTTGACTAGCGGGGCCCTCTACAATGAGCAGTTCTTC. This sequence encodes CASSEGGLTSGALYNEQFF. The variable domain in full, completed from reference TRBV2 and TRBJ2-1, reads EPEVTQTPSHQVTQMGQEVILRCVPISNHLYFYWYRQILGQKVEFLVSFYNNEISEKSEIFDDQFSVERPDGSNFTLKIRSTKLEDSAMYFCASSEGGLTSGALYNEQFFGPGTRLTVL.

This clonotype was counted a single time. The chain employs TRBV7-2 and TRBJ1-2; D call uncertain. Germline CDR1 reads SGHTA; CDR2 reads FQGNSA. This CDR3 region has 16 residues. The ends were cut back, 2 bases at V and 4 bases at J, with 17 bases in the middle. CDR3 coding DNA: TGTGCCAGCAGCTTATCTTTCCTAAGGTCCCCCTATGGCTACACCTTC. Translation: CASSLSFLRSPYGYTF.

V usage is TRBV12-3 or TRBV12-4 and J usage is TRBJ2-7; 11 nucleotides agree with TRBD2. The junction had 5 bases not matched to a gene; V was cut back by 5 bases and J by 2 bases. This CDR3 contains 15 residues. The CDR3 here is CASSPPSGGPYEQYF. CDR3 coding DNA: TGTGCCAGCAGTCCACCTAGCGGGGGGCCCTACGAGCAGTACTTC.

This clonotype occurred many times. The chain links TRBV7-9 to TRBJ2-7; tentative D call: TRBD2 (5 bases). Germline V lookup: CDR1 SEHNR, CDR2 FQNEAQ (reference sequence). The CDR3 is made up of 14 amino acids. Trimming pared 1 base from V and 2 bases from J, leaving 9 bases between. In DNA, the CDR3 is TGTGCCAGCAGCTTAGGAGGGTCCCCCTACGAGCAGTACTTC. This sequence encodes CASSLGGSPYEQYF.

Concerning this clonotype itself: At one boundary the junction diverges from the germline segment, which might be a read error. This sequence joins TRBV6-2 or TRBV6-3 and TRBJ1-1; D is uncertain. Germline CDR1 is MNHEY and CDR2 is SVGEGT. The CDR3 is 17 amino acids. In nucleotides, the CDR3 is TGTGCCAGCCTCGCTGATCGGAGGCCACCTTTGAACGCTGAAGCTTTCTTT. The encoded protein is CASLADRRPPLNAEAFF.

This chain joins TRBV6-5 and TRBJ2-2, with 10 bases lining up with TRBD1. The V gene end was trimmed by 2 bases and the J gene end by 0 bases; junction bases not matched to a gene: 3. The CDR3 length is 17 residues. Germline lookup yields CDR1 MNHEY and CDR2 SVGAGI. Here the CDR3 reads CASSYAGQGANTGELFF. As DNA, the CDR3 is TGTGCCAGCAGTTACGCAGGACAGGGGGCGAACACCGGGGAGCTGTTTTTT.

This clonotype was counted once. V and J are TRBV5-1 and TRBJ2-1, with TRBD1 matching 7 bases. The V gene end was trimmed by 0 bases and the J gene end by 0 bases; junction bases not matched to a gene: 6. The germline gives CDR1 SGHRS, CDR2 YFSETQ. The CDR3 has 17 amino acids. CDR3: CASSLGTGAPSYNEQFF. CDR3 coding DNA: TGCGCCAGCAGCTTGGGGACAGGCGCACCCTCCTACAATGAGCAGTTCTTC.

This clonotype came up a few times. The CDR3: CASSLRGDRVHEQYF. The CDR3 region has the DNA TGTGCCAGCAGCTTAAGGGGGGACAGGGTCCACGAGCAGTACTTC. J is TRBJ2-7 and V is TRBV7-9, with 9 bases matching TRBD1. Trimming removed 2 bases from V and 5 bases from J; junction bases left unmatched: 7. The CDR3 spans 15 residues. Germline V gives CDR1 SEHNR, CDR2 FQNEAQ (reference sequence).

J is TRBJ1-5 and V is TRBV4-2; 7 nucleotides match TRBD1. Germline CDR1 is LGHNA and CDR2 is YNFKEQ. The CDR3 runs 16 residues. Losses at the gene ends were 3 bases for V and 6 bases for J; bases not matched to a gene: 11. The CDR3 here is CASSQEEGARGQPQHF. CDR3 sequence (DNA): TGTGCCAGCAGCCAGGAGGAGGGGGCGCGGGGTCAGCCCCAGCATTTT.

This chain uses TRBV11-1 with TRBJ2-5, with 7 bases matching TRBD2. The germline CDR1 and CDR2 sequences are SGHAT and FQDESV (reference sequence). CDR3 size: 18 residues. Unmatched junction bases numbered 19, after V lost 5 bases and J lost 4 bases. The chain's CDR3 is CASSAPGLTVLWGETQYF. The CDR3 DNA sequence: TGTGCCAGCAGCGCCCCGGGACTAACGGTCCTATGGGGAGAGACCCAGTACTTC.

The CDR3 here is CASRGSDTGELFF. CDR3 DNA sequence: TGCGCCAGCAGGGGAAGCGACACCGGGGAGCTGTTTTTT. This chain uses TRBV5-1 with TRBJ2-2; no definite D call. V dropped 5 bases and J dropped 3 bases, with 8 bases sitting between them. Germline values: CDR1 SGHRS, CDR2 YFSETQ. The CDR3 length is 13 residues.

This sequence joins TRBV7-2 and TRBJ2-3; TRBD2 matches 8 bases. Germline V gene data show CDR1 as SGHTA and CDR2 as FQGNSA. With 4 bases clipped from V and 4 bases from J, the junction kept 13 bases outside the gene matches. This CDR3 comprises 17 residues. The CDR3 region is CASSSRVGGGISDTQYF. In nucleotides, the CDR3 is TGTGCCAGCAGCTCACGAGTGGGCGGGGGGATCTCAGATACGCAGTATTTT.

The CDR3 nucleotides read TGTGCCAGCAGCCAAGTGGGGGATGTTGAAAAACTGTTTTTT. Its translation is CASSQVGDVEKLFF. The rearrangement links TRBV3-1 to TRBJ1-4; tentatively, D is TRBD1 (5 bases). The CDR3 consists of 14 residues. Trimming removed 1 base at V and 7 bases at J, with 10 bases between. The germline CDR1 and CDR2 sequences are LGHDT and YNNKEL (reference sequence).